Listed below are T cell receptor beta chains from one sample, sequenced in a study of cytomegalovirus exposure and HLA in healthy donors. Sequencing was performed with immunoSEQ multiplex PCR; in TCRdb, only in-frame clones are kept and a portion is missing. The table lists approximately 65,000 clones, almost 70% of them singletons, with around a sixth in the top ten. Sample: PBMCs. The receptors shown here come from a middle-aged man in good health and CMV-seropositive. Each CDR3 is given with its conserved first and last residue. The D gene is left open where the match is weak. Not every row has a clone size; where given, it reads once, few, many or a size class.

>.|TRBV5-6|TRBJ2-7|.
CASSAGAGVLVSGEQYF
TGTGCCAGCAGCGCGGGGGCGGGGGTACTGGTTAGCGGCGAGCAGTACTTC
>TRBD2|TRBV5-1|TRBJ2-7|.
CASSSTSSGYEQYF
TGCGCCAGCAGCTCGACTAGCTCGGGCTACGAGCAGTACTTC
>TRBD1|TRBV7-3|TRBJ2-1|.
CASSLKDRGSYYNEQFF
TGTGCCAGCAGCTTAAAGGACAGGGGGAGTTATTACAATGAGCAGTTCTTC
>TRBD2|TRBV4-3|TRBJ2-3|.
CASSRKRGGSTDTQYF
TGCGCCAGCAGCCGGAAGCGGGGGGGAAGCACAGATACGCAGTATTTT
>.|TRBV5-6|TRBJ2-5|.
CASRRARGETQYF
TGTGCCAGCAGGCGCGCCAGGGGAGAGACCCAGTACTTC
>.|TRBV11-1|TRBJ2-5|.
CASRDAGTAETQYF
TGTGCCAGCAGGGACGCCGGGACTGCAGAGACCCAGTACTTC
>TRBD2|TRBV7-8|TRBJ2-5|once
CASSQTASGFGETQYF
TGTGCCAGCAGCCAAACCGCTAGCGGGTTCGGAGAGACCCAGTACTTC
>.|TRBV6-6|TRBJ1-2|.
CASSYGRRADYGYTF
TGTGCCAGCAGTTACGGTAGGCGGGCGGACTATGGCTACACCTTC
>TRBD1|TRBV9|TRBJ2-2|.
CASSKRPAGGTGELFF
TGTGCCAGCAGCAAGAGGCCGGCAGGGGGCACCGGGGAGCTGTTTTTT
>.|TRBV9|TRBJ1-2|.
CASSVDQGHYGYTF
TGTGCCAGCAGCGTAGATCAGGGCCACTATGGCTACACCTTC
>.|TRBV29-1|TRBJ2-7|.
CSTSRDSGEQYF
TGCAGCACAAGCAGGGATTCCGGCGAGCAGTACTTC
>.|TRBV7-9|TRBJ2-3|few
CSSSLVPGNTDTQYF
TGTTCCAGCAGCTTAGTACCGGGGAACACAGATACGCAGTATTTT
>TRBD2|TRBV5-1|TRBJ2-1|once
CASSLVQDGTSGRSYNEQFF
TGCGCCAGCAGCTTGGTGCAGGATGGGACTAGCGGGAGATCTTACAATGAGCAGTTCTTC
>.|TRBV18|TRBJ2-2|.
CASSPPIFPGELFF
TGTGCCAGCTCACCACCAATATTCCCCGGGGAGCTGTTTTTT
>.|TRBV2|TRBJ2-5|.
CASSGSWRQETQYF
TGTGCCAGCAGTGGGAGCTGGAGACAAGAGACCCAGTACTTC
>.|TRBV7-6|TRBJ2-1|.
CASSLDRSSSYNEQFF
TGTGCCAGCAGCTTAGATAGGTCTAGCTCCTACAATGAGCAGTTCTTC
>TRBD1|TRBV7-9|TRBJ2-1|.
CASSLALRGRDNEQFF
TGTGCCAGCAGCTTAGCGCTCAGGGGGCGGGATAATGAGCAGTTCTTC
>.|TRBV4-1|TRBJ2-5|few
CASSQDLVRAMLETQYF
TGCGCCAGCAGCCAAGATCTCGTCAGGGCGATGTTAGAGACCCAGTACTTC
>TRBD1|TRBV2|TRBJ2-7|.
CASTPGQGAQISYEQYF
TGTGCCAGCACGCCGGGACAGGGGGCGCAGATTTCCTACGAGCAGTACTTC
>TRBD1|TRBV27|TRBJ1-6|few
CASSLMGQGSYNSPLHF
TGTGCCAGCAGTTTGATGGGACAGGGGTCTTATAATTCACCCCTCCACTTT